This TCR beta chain was captured by sequencing in a study of CD8 T cells in ankylosing spondylitis. Study conclusions and caveats: Ankylosing spondylitis blood appeared to carry a characteristic TCR beta motif of several highly homologous variants. Disease-linked clones bore a CD8+ phenotype and were relatively rare in peripheral blood.

The authors made TCR beta libraries by quantitative 5'-RACE with molecular barcodes. TCRdb reanalysed the 5' RACE reads using MiXCR and keeps one entry per CDR3 protein. The sample has about 210,000 distinct CDR3 sequences, roughly 6.6% seen once. The CDR3 loop spans 15 amino acids. Trimming shortened V by 5 bases and J by 0 bases, and 13 bases separated the two germline ends. Germline CDR1 reads PRHDT; CDR2 reads FYEKMQ (reference sequence). This clonotype has at least ten counts. The antigen remains unidentified. The specimen was blood, either unsorted or a sorted T cell fraction (not recorded which). J is TRBJ1-1 and V is TRBV13, with D possibly being TRBD1 (6 bases). The sequence was obtained from a male donor with ankylosing spondylitis. CDR3 sequence reads: CASSHRDGMNTEAFF. The CDR3 nucleotides read TGTGCCAGCAGCCACAGGGACGGAATGAACACTGAAGCTTTCTTT.